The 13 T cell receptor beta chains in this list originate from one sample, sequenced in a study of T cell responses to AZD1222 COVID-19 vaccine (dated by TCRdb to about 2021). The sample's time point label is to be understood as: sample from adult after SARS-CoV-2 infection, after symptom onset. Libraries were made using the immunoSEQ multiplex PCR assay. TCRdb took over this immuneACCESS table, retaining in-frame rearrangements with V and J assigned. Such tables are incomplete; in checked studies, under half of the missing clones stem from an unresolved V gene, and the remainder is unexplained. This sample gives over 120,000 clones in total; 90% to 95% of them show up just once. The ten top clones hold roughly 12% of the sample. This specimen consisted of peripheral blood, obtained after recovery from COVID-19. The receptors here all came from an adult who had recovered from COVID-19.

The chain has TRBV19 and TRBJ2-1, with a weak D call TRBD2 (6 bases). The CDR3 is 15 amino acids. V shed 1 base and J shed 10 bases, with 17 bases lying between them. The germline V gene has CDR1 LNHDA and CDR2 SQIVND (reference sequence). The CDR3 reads CASSIGGEPIGEQFF. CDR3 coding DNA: TGTGCCAGTAGTATAGGGGGGGAACCGATCGGGGAGCAGTTCTTC. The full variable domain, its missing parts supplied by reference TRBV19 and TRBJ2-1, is DGGITQSPKYLFRKEGQNVTLSCEQNLNHDAMYWYRQDPGQGLRLIYYSQIVNDFQKGDIAEGYSVSREKKESFPLTVTSAQKNPTAFYLCASSIGGEPIGEQFFGPGTRLTVL.

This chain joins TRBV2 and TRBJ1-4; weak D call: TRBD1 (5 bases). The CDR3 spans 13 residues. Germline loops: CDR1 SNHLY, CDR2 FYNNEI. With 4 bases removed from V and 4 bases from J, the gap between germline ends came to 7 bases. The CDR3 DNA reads TGTGCCAGCAGTGGACAGCGTAATGAAAAACTGTTTTTT. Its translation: CASSGQRNEKLFF.

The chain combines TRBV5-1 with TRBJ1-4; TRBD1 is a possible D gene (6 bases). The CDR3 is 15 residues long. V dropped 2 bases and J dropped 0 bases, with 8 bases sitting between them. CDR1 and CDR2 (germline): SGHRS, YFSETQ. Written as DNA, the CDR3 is TGCGCCAGCAGCTTAGGACAGTCAACTAATGAAAAACTGTTTTTT. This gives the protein CASSLGQSTNEKLFF.

Written as DNA, the CDR3 is TGTGCCAGCAGCCTACAGGGGTATAGCGCCGGGGAGCTGTTTTTT. It specifies CASSLQGYSAGELFF. The genes are TRBV7-8 and TRBJ2-2, with 7 bases identical to TRBD1. The germline V gene has CDR1 SGHVS and CDR2 FQNEAQ. This CDR3 has 15 amino acids. After removal of 5 bases from V and 6 bases from J, the junction contained 9 bases not matched to a gene.

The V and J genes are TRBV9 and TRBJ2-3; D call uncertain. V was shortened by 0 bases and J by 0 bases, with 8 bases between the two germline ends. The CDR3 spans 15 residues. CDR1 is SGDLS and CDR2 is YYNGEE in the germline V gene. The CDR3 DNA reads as TGTGCCAGCAGCGTAGAAGGGATCAGCACAGATACGCAGTATTTT. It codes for CASSVEGISTDTQYF.

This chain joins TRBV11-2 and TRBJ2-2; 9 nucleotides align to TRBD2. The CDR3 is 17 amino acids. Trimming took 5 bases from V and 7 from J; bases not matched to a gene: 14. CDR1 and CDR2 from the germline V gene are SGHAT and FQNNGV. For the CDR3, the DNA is TGTGCCAGCAGCCCTCCGATAACTAGCGGGCGTAACGGGGAGCTGTTTTTT. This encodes CASSPPITSGRNGELFF.

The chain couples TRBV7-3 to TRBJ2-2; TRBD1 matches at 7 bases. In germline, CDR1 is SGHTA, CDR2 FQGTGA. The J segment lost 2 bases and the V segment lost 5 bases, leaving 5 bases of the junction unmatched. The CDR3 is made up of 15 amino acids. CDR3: CASSRQGLNTGELFF. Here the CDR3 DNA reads TGTGCCAGCAGCCGACAGGGTCTTAACACCGGGGAGCTGTTTTTT.

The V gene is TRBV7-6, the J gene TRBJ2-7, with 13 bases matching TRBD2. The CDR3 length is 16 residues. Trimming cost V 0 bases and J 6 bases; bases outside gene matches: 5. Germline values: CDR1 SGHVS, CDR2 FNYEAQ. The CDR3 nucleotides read TGTGCCAGCAGCTTAGCCACCGGACTAGCGGGAGTCGAGCAGTACTTC. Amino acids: CASSLATGLAGVEQYF.

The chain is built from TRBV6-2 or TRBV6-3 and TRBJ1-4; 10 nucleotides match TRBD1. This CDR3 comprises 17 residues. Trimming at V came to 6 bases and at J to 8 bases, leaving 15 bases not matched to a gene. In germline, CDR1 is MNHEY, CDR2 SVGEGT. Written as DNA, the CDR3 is TGTGCCAGCAGCCCCGACAGGGGGCGAGGATCCCCAGAAAAACTGTTTTTT. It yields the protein CASSPDRGRGSPEKLFF.

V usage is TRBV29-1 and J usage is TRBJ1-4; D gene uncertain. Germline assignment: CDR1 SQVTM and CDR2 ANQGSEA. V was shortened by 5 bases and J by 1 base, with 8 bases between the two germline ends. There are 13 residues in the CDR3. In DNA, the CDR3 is TGCAGCGTTACCAGGAAAACTAATGAAAAACTGTTTTTT. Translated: CSVTRKTNEKLFF.

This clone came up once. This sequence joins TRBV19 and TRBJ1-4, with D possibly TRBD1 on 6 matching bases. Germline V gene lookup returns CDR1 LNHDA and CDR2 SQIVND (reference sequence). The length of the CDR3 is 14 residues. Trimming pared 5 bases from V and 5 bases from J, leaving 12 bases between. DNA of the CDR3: TGTGCCAGTAGTGTGACAGGAGGGAATGAAAAACTGTTTTTT. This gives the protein CASSVTGGNEKLFF.

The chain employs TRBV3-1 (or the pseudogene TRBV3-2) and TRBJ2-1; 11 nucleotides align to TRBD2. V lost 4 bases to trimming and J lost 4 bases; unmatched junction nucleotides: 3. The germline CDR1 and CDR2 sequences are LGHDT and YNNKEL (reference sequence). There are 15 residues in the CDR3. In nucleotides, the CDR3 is TGTGCCAGCAGCCCGACTAGCGGGAATTACAATGAGCAGTTCTTC. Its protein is CASSPTSGNYNEQFF.

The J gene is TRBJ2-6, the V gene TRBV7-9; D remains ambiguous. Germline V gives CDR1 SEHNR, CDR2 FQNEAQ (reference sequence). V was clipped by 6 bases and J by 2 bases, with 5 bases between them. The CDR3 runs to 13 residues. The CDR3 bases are TGTGCCAGCAGTTACACTGGGGCCAACGTCCTGACTTTC. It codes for CASSYTGANVLTF.